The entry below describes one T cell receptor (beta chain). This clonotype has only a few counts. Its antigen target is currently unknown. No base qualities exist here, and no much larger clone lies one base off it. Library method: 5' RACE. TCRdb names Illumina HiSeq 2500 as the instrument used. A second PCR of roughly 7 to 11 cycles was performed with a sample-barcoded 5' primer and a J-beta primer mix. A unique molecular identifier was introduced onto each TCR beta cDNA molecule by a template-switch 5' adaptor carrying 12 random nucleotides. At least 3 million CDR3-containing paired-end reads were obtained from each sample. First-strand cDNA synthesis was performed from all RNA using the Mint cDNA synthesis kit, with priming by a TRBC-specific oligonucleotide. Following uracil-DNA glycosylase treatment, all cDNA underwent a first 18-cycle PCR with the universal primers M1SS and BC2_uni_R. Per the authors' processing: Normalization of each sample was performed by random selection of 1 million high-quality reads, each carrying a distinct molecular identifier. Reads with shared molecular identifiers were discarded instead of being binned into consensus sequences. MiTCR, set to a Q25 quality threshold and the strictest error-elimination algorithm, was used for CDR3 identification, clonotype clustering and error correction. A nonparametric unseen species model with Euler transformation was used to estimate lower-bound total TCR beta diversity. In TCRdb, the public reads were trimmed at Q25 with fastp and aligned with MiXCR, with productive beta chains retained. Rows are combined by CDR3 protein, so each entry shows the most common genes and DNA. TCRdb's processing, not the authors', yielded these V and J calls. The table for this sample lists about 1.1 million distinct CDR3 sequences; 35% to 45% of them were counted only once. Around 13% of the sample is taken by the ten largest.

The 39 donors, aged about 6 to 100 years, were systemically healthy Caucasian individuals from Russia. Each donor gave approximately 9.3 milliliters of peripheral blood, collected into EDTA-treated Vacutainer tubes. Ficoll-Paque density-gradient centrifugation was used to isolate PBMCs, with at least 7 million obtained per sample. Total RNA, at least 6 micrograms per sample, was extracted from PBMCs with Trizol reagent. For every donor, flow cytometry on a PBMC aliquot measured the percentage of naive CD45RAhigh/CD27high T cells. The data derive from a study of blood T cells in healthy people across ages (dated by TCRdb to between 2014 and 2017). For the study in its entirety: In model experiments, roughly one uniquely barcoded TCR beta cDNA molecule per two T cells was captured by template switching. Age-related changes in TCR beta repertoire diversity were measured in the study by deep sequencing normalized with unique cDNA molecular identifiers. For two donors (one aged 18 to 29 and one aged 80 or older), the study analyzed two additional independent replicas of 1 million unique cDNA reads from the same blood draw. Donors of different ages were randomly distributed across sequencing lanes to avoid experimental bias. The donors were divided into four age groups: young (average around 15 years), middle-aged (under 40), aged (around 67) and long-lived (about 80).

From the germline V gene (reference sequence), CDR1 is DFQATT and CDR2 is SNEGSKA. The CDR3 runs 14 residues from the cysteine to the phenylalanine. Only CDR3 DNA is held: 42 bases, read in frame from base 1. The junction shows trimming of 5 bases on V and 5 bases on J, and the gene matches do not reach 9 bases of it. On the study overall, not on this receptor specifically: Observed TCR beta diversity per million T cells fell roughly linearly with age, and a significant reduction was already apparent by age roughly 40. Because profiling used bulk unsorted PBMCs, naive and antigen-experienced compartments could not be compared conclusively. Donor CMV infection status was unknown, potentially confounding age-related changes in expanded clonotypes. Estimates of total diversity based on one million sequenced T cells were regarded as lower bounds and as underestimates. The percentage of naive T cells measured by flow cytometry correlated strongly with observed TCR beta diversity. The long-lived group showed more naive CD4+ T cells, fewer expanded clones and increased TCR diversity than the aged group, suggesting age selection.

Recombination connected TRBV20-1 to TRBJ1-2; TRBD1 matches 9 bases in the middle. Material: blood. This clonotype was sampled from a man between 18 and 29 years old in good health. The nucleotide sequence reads TGCAGTGCTCCCACCGGGACAGGGTATTATGGCTACACCTTC. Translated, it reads CSAPTGTGYYGYTF.